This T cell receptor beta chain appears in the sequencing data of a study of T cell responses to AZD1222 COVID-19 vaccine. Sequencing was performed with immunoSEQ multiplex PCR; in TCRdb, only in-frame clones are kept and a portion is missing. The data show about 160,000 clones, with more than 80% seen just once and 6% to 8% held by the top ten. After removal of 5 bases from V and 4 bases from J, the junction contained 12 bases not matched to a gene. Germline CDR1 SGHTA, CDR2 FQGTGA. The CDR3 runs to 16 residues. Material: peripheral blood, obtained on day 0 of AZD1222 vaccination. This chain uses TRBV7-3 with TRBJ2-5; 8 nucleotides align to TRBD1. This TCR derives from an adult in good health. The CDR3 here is CASSPNTGGIGETQYF. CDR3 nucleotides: TGTGCCAGCAGCCCGAACACAGGGGGAATAGGAGAGACCCAGTACTTC.